The source of this T cell receptor (beta chain) is a study of spatial heterogeneity in lung cancer. About the research overall: A module score for T cells, taken from matched bulk RNA-seq, correlated strongly with TCR transcript counts in tumor regions. Study-level findings and limits: How many expanded intratumoral alpha and beta TCRs were present tracked the tumor mutation count, which was a count of nonsynonymous mutations.

As for time point: sample taken at primary tumor resection. Whole RNA, isolated from tumor, nontumor lung or frozen PBMC, was sequenced without prior sorting. This clonotype is judged hyperexpanded. Its specificity is unknown. The V gene end was trimmed by 2 bases and the J gene end by 1 base; junction bases not matched to a gene: 10. CDR3 size: 19 residues. Germline V lookup: CDR1 LGHNA, CDR2 YNFKEQ. Each CDR3 protein gets one entry after TCRdb re-called the 5' RACE reads with MiXCR. The table lists roughly 2,700 distinct CDR3 sequences, approximately 50% of them singletons. V usage is TRBV4-2 and J usage is TRBJ2-3; TRBD2 matches 12 bases. This clonotype was obtained from a male donor with early-stage non-small cell lung cancer. The input for sequencing was lung tumor tissue, taken at surgery. The CDR3 DNA reads as TGTGCCAGCAGCCAACCCGGGACTAGCGGGTGGAAAGGCACAGATACGCAGTATTTT. This encodes CASSQPGTSGWKGTDTQYF.